This T cell receptor beta chain was captured by sequencing in a study of tumour-infiltrating T cells in Burkitt lymphoma. TCRdb keeps only in-frame clones here, not all; method: immunoSEQ multiplex PCR. The sample has roughly 8,500 clones; around two thirds are singletons. This receptor was obtained from a human donor with diffuse large B-cell lymphoma. Sequencing input: tumor tissue.

CDR3 in amino acids: CGSGIGWGSSYEQYF. Here the CDR3 DNA reads TGTGGAAGTGGGATAGGATGGGGAAGCTCCTACGAGCAGTACTTC. The chain joins TRBV19 to TRBJ2-7; D gene uncertain. Germline V lookup: CDR1 LNHDA, CDR2 SQIVND (reference sequence). The CDR3 has 15 amino acids.